The clone carrying this T cell receptor (beta chain) is a singleton in its sample. Its antigen remains unknown. The record originates from a study of cytomegalovirus exposure and HLA in healthy donors. The PCR contained 60 Vbeta and 13 Jbeta primers. TCRdb's copy holds only in-frame clones and misses some; the assay was immunoSEQ multiplex PCR. The sample lists around 94,000 clones; around 69% were seen once. Germline-derived CDR1 and CDR2 are MNHNS and SASEGT. CDR3 size: 14 residues. Trimming left V 6 bases short and J 6 bases short, with 18 bases between. Overall study results and limits: Earlier analysis found most TCR beta V segments productive about 87% or about 30% of the time. Analysis performed later showed TCR beta chains linked to HLA being more clonally expanded than equally common others. A later analysis linked a missense variant in DCLRE1C to the trimming of TCR beta V and J genes.

The TCR originated in a woman aged 55 to 70 in good health and CMV-seropositive. Material for sequencing was PBMCs. The chain links TRBV6-1 to TRBJ2-7; tentative D call: TRBD1 (6 bases). In nucleotides, the CDR3 is TGTGCCAGCAGGAGTGAGGGGGTGACCCTCGAGCAGTACTTC. Its translation: CASRSEGVTLEQYF.